The sequence of this T cell receptor (beta chain) was determined in a study of CD8+ T cells in alopecia areata. The treatment: oral pan-JAK inhibitor, 5-10 mg twice daily. Germline V gene data show CDR1 as MGHRA and CDR2 as YSYEKL. Trimming cost V 0 bases and J 9 bases; bases outside gene matches: 3. CDR3 length equals 14 residues. Following RNA extraction, reverse transcription yielded cDNA that acted as the sequencing template. This table comes from immunoSEQ multiplex PCR, and its TCRdb copy is limited to in-frame clones, with some not included. The table records tens of thousands of clones, approximately 44% of them present only once.

The chain is built from TRBV4-1 and TRBJ2-1; TRBD2 agrees at 9 bases. The sequences come from CD8+ T cells sorted from blood, collected around week 37, from a patient treated with tofacitinib. This TCR was recovered from a human donor with alopecia areata. The CDR3 spells CASSQEDSGSEQFF. As DNA, the CDR3 is TGCGCCAGCAGCCAAGAAGATAGCGGGAGTGAGCAGTTCTTC.